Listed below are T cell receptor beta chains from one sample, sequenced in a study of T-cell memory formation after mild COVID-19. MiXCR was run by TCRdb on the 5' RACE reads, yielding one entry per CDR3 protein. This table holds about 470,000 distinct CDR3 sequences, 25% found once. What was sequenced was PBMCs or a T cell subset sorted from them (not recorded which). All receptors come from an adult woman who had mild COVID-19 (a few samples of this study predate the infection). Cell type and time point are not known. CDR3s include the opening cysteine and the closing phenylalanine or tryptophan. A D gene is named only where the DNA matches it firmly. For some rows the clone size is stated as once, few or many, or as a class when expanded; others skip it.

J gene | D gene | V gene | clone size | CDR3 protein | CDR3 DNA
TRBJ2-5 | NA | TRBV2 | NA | CASSGRLGGETQYF | TGTGCCAGCAGTGGGAGGCTAGGGGGAGAGACCCAGTACTTC
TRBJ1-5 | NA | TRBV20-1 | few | CCASIIRNSNQPQHF | TGCTGTGCTAGTATCATCCGAAATAGCAATCAGCCCCAGCATTTT
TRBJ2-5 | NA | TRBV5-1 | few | CASSAAGGPETQYF | TGCGCCAGCAGCGCGGCGGGCGGACCAGAGACCCAGTACTTC
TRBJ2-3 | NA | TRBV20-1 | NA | CSASDGDDTQYF | TGCAGTGCTAGCGACGGCGATGATACGCAGTATTTT
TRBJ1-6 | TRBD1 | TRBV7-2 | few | CASSDDRGNSPLHF | TGTGCCAGCAGTGACGACAGGGGCAATTCACCCCTCCACTTT
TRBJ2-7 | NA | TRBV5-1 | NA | CASSLNRDGSYEQYF | TGCGCCAGCAGCCTAAATCGGGACGGATCCTACGAGCAGTACTTC
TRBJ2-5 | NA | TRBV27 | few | CASSPGTFRETQYF | TGTGCCAGCAGCCCCGGGACATTTCGAGAGACCCAGTACTTC
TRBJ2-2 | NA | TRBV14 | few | CASSWGRVNTGELFF | TGTGCCAGCAGCTGGGGCAGGGTGAACACCGGGGAGCTGTTTTTT
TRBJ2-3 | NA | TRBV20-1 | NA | CSADAWDTQYF | TGCAGTGCGGACGCGTGGGATACGCAGTATTTT
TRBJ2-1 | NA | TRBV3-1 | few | CASSQDSSFYNEQFF | TGTGCCAGCAGCCAAGACTCGAGTTTCTACAATGAGCAGTTCTTC
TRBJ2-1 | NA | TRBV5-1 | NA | CASSLSTGRVSYNEQFF | TGCGCCAGCAGCTTGTCGACAGGGAGGGTCTCCTACAATGAGCAGTTCTTC
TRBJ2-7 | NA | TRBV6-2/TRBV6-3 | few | CASSLPRPTYEQYF | TGTGCCAGCAGTTTGCCGAGGCCGACCTACGAGCAGTACTTC
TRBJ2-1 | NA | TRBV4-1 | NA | CASFGGGTNEQFF | TGCGCCAGCTTCGGGGGCGGGACCAATGAGCAGTTCTTC
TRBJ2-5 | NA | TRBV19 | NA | CASRESGQETQYF | TGTGCCAGTCGGGAATCGGGCCAAGAGACCCAGTACTTC
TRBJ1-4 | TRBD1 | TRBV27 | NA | CASSPRRYRGPNETLFF | TGTGCCAGCAGTCCCCGGCGCTACAGGGGCCCTAATGAAACACTGTTTTTT
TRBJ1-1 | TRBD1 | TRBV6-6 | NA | CASSLVQGANTEAFF | TGTGCCAGCAGTTTAGTCCAGGGGGCGAACACTGAAGCTTTCTTT